This T cell receptor beta chain was documented in a study of shared clonotypes between healthy human individuals. Notes on the study in general: What naive subsets generally showed was a larger estimated richness than memory subsets showed.

Clones were read by immunoSEQ multiplex PCR, and TCRdb kept only the in-frame ones, dropping some. The sample comprises around 2.5 million clones, 80% to 95% of which are singletons, and 0.36% rests with the top ten. This clone was counted a single time. What it binds is not known. Deletions cut 6 bases from V and 4 bases from J, with 19 bases between. Germline V lookup: CDR1 MGHDK, CDR2 SYGVNS. The CDR3 loop spans 17 amino acids. The receptor's source is a man aged 18 to 29 in good health. Some clones in this sample may be carry-over from other donors' samples. Specimen: naive CD4+ T cells from PBMCs. Subset indicated: CD45RA+ positively selected. The chain uses TRBV25-1 and TRBJ2-6; D perhaps matches TRBD2 (5 bases). The CDR3, as DNA: TGTGCCAGCAGGGCAGCGGACGGTCTGGTGGGGGCCAACGTCCTGACTTTC. Encoded protein: CASRAADGLVGANVLTF.